These 3 T cell receptor beta chains were sequenced from one sample in a study of blood T cell repertoires in COVID-19. Repertoires were generated with immunoSEQ multiplex PCR, while TCRdb's copy carries only in-frame clones and drops some. The table records a few hundred thousand clones, about 85% of them present only once. Sequenced: peripheral blood. These TCRs come from a man aged 25-40 years who had recovered from COVID-19.

V and J are TRBV11-2 and TRBJ2-7, with 8 bases identical to TRBD2. CDR1 is SGHAT, CDR2 FQNNGV, per germline. V shed 4 bases and J 7 bases; nucleotides not matched to a gene: 9. There are 14 residues in the CDR3. The CDR3 here is CASSSASGGGEQYF. Written as DNA, the CDR3 is TGTGCCAGCAGCTCGGCGAGCGGGGGAGGGGAGCAGTACTTC.

V is TRBV6-6 and J is TRBJ1-5; no clear D. Per the germline V gene, CDR1 is MNHNY and CDR2 is SVGAGI (reference sequence). The CDR3 runs to 14 residues. V was pared by 6 bases and J by 3 bases, with 12 bases between. The CDR3 is CASRSLVYNQPQHF. CDR3 sequence (DNA): TGTGCCAGCAGATCTCTTGTTTACAATCAGCCCCAGCATTTT.

The CDR3 sequence: CASSSSGQGYEQFF. Written as DNA, the CDR3 is TGTGCCAGCAGCTCATCGGGACAGGGCTATGAGCAGTTCTTC. The chain couples TRBV7-6 to TRBJ2-1; 9 bases are shared with TRBD1. Germline V gene data show CDR1 as SGHVS and CDR2 as FNYEAQ. Trimming took 4 bases from V and 8 from J; bases not matched to a gene: 6. The CDR3 spans 14 residues.